This TCR beta chain was documented in a study of blood T cell repertoires in COVID-19. The overall study: PBMCs, B-cell-depleted T cells, or T cells provided the cDNA or gDNA that made up the material.

Original processing methods: Reference gene primer amplification gave nucleated cell count estimates. Generated by immunoSEQ multiplex PCR, the TCRdb table keeps only in-frame clones and is missing some. V, J and clone size are those of that table, while D and trimming were read from the DNA. This table has some 95,000 clones, about 91% appearing once. The receptor's source is a human donor with active COVID-19. The donor label of this sample is uncertain. Input material: peripheral blood.

CDR3 residues: CSASAGGWETQYF. CDR3 coding DNA: TGCAGTGCTAGTGCCGGGGGGTGGGAGACCCAGTACTTC. This rearrangement joins TRBV20-1 to TRBJ2-5; 7 nucleotides match TRBD2. CDR1 is DFQATT and CDR2 is SNEGSKA in the germline V gene (reference sequence). The V and J ends lost 3 bases and 5 bases, in that order; junction bases with no gene match: 6. The CDR3 sequence is 13 residues long.